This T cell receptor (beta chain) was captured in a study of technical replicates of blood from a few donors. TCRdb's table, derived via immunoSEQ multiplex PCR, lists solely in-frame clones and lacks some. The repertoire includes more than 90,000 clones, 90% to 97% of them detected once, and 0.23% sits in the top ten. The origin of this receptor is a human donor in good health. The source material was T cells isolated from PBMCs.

The CDR3 nucleotides are TGTGCCTGGAGTAGGGAGGGCAGTTCCTACGAGCAGTACTTC. Amino acids: CAWSREGSSYEQYF. The chain combines TRBV30 with TRBJ2-7, with 7 bases that match TRBD2. V trimming: 2 bases; J trimming: 1 base; junction bases outside the gene matches: 5. The CDR3 is made up of 14 amino acids. Germline V lookup: CDR1 GTSNPN, CDR2 SVGIG (reference sequence).